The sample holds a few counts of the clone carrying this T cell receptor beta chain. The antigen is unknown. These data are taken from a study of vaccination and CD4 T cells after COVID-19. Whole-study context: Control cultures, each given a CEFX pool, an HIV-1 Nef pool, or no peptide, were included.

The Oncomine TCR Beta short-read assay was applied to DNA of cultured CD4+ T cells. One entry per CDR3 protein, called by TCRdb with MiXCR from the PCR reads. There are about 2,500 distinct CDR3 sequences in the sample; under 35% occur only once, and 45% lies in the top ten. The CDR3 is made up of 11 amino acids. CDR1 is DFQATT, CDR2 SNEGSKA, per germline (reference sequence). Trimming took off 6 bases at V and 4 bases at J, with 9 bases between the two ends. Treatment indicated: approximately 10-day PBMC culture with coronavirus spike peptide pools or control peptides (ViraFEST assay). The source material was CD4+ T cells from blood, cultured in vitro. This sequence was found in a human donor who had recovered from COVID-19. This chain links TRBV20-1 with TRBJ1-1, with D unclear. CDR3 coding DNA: TGCAGTGCCACAAAAGGCACTGAAGCTTTCTTT. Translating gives CSATKGTEAFF.